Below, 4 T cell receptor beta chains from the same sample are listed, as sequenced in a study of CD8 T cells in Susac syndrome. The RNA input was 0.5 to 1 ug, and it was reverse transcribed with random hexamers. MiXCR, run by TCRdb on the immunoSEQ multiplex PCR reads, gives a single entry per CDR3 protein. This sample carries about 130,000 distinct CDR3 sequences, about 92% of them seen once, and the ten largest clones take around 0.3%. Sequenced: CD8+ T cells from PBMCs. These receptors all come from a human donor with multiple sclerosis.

The CDR3 here is CASSRKLAGGPPEQFF. The CDR3 nucleotides are TGCGCCAGCAGCCGCAAACTAGCGGGAGGGCCCCCTGAGCAGTTCTTC. The chain has TRBV4-1 and TRBJ2-1; 13 positions agree with TRBD2. Germline loops: CDR1 MGHRA, CDR2 YSYEKL. V lost 4 bases and J lost 9; bases outside the gene matches: 9. The CDR3 is 16 amino acids.

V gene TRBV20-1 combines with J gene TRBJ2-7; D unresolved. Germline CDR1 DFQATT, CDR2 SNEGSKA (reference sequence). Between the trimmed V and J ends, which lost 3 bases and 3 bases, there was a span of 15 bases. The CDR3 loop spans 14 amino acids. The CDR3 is CSARKRTARYEQYF. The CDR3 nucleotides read TGCAGTGCTAGGAAGAGAACCGCGCGCTACGAGCAGTACTTC.

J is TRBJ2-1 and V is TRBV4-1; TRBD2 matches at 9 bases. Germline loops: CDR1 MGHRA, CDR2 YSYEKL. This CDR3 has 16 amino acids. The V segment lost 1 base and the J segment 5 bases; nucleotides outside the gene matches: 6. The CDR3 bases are TGCGCCAGCAGCCAAGTGTCTAGCGGGACCAACAATGAGCAGTTCTTC. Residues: CASSQVSSGTNNEQFF.

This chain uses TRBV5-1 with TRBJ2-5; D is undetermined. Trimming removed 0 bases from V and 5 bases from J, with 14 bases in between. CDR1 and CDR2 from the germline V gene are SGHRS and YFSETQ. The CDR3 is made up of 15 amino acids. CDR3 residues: CASSLGLSQDETQYF. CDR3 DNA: TGCGCCAGCAGCTTGGGGCTTTCTCAGGATGAGACCCAGTACTTC.